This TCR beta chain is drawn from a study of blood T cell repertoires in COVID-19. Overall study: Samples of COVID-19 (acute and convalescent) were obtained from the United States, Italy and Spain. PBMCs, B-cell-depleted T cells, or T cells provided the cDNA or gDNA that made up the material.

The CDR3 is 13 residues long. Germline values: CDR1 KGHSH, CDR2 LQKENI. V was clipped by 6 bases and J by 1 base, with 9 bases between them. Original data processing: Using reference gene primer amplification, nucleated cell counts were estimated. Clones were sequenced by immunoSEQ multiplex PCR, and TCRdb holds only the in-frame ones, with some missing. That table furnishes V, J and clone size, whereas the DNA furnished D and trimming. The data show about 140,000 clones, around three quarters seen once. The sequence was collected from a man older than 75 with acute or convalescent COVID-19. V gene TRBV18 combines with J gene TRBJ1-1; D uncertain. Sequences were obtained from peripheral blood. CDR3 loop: CASSSTQNTEAFF. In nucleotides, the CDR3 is TGTGCCAGCTCTAGTACCCAGAACACTGAAGCTTTCTTT.